Sequencing of this T cell receptor beta chain was carried out in a study of CD8 T cells in Susac syndrome (dated by TCRdb to between 2018 and 2020). Regarding the study in general: Whether CD8+ T cell activation and differentiation in Susac syndrome was antigen driven was tested using repertoire sequencing.

RNA was extracted using the RNeasy kit, and about 0.5 to 1 microgram was reverse transcribed with random hexamers. TCR beta CDR3 regions were amplified with the immunoSEQ multiplex PCR assay covering 54 Vbeta and 13 Jbeta segments. Bias from PCR amplification was corrected by using a synthetic template baseline for primer optimization and for computational correction. Per the original workflow: Reads were assigned to V, D and J genes according to IMGT and analyzed in immunoSEQ Analyzer, with only productive sequences retained. Clonality was computed as one minus Shannon entropy normalized by log2 of the number of productive unique sequences. Public and private clones were assessed among the 100 most prevalent clones of each patient and control. A clone was defined as Susac-specific if it was absent from the healthy and MS cohorts, from roughly 980 published viral clones and from other ImmuneACCESS disease sequences. TCRdb cleaned the public reads at Q25 with fastp, built clones with MiXCR and kept in-frame beta chains. Identical CDR3 protein sequences are pooled into one entry, listed with their most common genes and DNA. These V and J calls are TCRdb output, not the study's own analysis. For this sample there are approximately 270,000 distinct CDR3 sequences; 93% appear just once. The ten largest clones add up to less than 0.075% of the sample.

As concerns this clonotype: No antigen is known for it. Base qualities are missing; no much larger clone stands one base away.

The investigation overall reported the following: The number of individuals in the TCR sequencing and HLA analysis was acknowledged as relatively small.

The CDR3 runs 15 residues from the cysteine to the phenylalanine. CDR3 DNA only is kept here, 45 bases in frame from base 1. CDR1 and CDR2, looked up from the germline V gene, are SGHTA and FQGTGA. The junction shows trimming of 4 bases on V and 7 bases on J, and the gene matches do not reach 6 bases of it. High-throughput TCR beta sequencing profiled peripheral blood CD8+ and CD4+ T cells from healthy donors, Susac syndrome patients and multiple sclerosis patients. The multiple sclerosis controls were treatment-naive patients whose relapsing-remitting disease, either stable or active, fulfilled the revised McDonald criteria. Bulk CD8+ and CD4+ T cells were purified magnetically by negative isolation, whereas CD8+ TEMRA cells were enriched by FACS. Blood was drawn into EDTA tubes, processed within 24 hours, and PBMCs were isolated by density gradient centrifugation. PBMCs intended for TCR sequencing were cryopreserved in liquid nitrogen and were subsequently thawed in a 37 degrees C water bath. The sorted or isolated CD4+, CD8+ and CD8+ TEMRA cells had a purity of 90% or higher.

The sequence derives from a human donor with multiple sclerosis. Recombination connected TRBV7-3 to TRBJ2-1; TRBD2 lines up with 11 middle nucleotides. Source material: CD4+ T cells from PBMCs. The bases are TGTGCCAGCAGCTCCCGACTAGCGGGGACGAATGAGCAGTTCTTC. Its protein reads: CASSSRLAGTNEQFF.